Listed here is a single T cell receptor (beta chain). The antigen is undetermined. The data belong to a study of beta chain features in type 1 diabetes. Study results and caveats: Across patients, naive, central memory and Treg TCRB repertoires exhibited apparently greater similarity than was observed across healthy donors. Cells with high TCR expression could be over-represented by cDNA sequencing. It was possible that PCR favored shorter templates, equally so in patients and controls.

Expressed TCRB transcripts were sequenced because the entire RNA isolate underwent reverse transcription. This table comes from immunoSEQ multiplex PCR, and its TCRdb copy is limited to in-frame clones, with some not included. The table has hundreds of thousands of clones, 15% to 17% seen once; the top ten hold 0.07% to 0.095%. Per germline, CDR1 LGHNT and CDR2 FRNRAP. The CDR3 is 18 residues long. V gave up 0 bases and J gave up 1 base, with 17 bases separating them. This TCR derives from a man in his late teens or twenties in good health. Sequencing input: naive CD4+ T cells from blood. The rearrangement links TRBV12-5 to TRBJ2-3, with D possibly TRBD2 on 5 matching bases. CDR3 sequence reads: CASGLVLGRVSGTDTQYF. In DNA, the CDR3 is TGTGCTAGTGGTTTGGTACTCGGGCGGGTCTCCGGCACAGATACGCAGTATTTT. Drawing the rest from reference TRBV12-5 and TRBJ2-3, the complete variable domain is DARVTQTPRHKVTEMGQEVTMRCQPILGHNTVFWYRQTMMQGLELLAYFRNRAPLDDSGMPKDRFSAEMPDATLATLKIQPSEPRDSAVYFCASGLVLGRVSGTDTQYFGPGTRLTVL.